This T cell receptor beta chain comes out of a study of CD8 T cells in Susac syndrome. Across the study: Active disease was present in over 5 of the sequenced Susac syndrome patients, whereas 8 or 9 of them were in remission.

Reverse transcription used roughly 0.5 to 1 ug RNA and random hexamers. Amplification of TCR beta CDR3 used immunoSEQ multiplex PCR across 54 Vbeta and 13 Jbeta. From the immunoSEQ multiplex PCR reads, TCRdb called clonotypes with MiXCR, one entry per CDR3 protein. The sample yields 80,000 or so distinct CDR3 sequences, around 94% seen once. The germline CDR1 and CDR2 sequences are PRHDT and FYEKMQ (reference sequence). The CDR3 sequence is 13 residues long. V was trimmed by 2 bases and J by 11 bases, leaving 12 bases between them. TCR beta sequences were obtained from blood CD8+ and CD4+ T cells. Purification of the CD8+ and CD4+ T cells relied on negative isolation, and TEMRA cells underwent FACS enrichment.

J is TRBJ1-4 and V is TRBV13; D remains ambiguous. The receptor was derived from a human donor with Susac syndrome. Material: CD8+ T cells from PBMCs. The CDR3 region has the DNA TGTGCCAGCAGCTTAAATCTTCAGCGGAAACTGTTTTTT. Protein sequence: CASSLNLQRKLFF.